Following are 7 T cell receptor beta chains from one sample sequenced in a study of T cell changes during pregnancy in multiple sclerosis. Generated by immunoSEQ multiplex PCR, the TCRdb table keeps only in-frame clones and is missing some. The sample shows tens of thousands of clones, approximately 93% of them seen only once. The sample here was CD8+ T cells from peripheral blood mononuclear cells, taken in the third trimester of pregnancy. These receptors were collected from a female donor with multiple sclerosis, enrolled in a pregnancy study.

V gene TRBV2 combines with J gene TRBJ2-1; 12 bases are shared with TRBD1. Germline assignment: CDR1 SNHLY and CDR2 FYNNEI. With 4 bases clipped from V and 6 bases from J, the junction kept 4 bases outside the gene matches. The CDR3 is made up of 15 amino acids. CDR3 protein: CASSGDRGPGNEQFF. The DNA for the CDR3 is TGTGCCAGCAGTGGGGACAGGGGGCCGGGCAATGAGCAGTTCTTC. Drawing the rest from reference TRBV2 and TRBJ2-1, the complete variable domain is EPEVTQTPSHQVTQMGQEVILRCVPISNHLYFYWYRQILGQKVEFLVSFYNNEISEKSEIFDDQFSVERPDGSNFTLKIRSTKLEDSAMYFCASSGDRGPGNEQFFGPGTRLTVL.

The rearrangement uses TRBV6-5 and TRBJ1-2; D remains ambiguous. Germline CDR1 MNHEY, CDR2 SVGAGI. The CDR3 is 15 residues long. V was pared by 4 bases and J by 3 bases, with 15 bases between. CDR3 amino acids: CASSSPRRGHYGYTF. CDR3 nucleotides: TGTGCCAGCAGTTCGCCCCGTCGGGGTCACTATGGCTACACCTTC.

The chain couples TRBV5-6 to TRBJ1-2, with TRBD1 as a possible D gene (5 bases). Germline V gene lookup returns CDR1 SGHDT and CDR2 YYEEEE. This CDR3 region has 13 residues. The V end was cut by 4 bases, the J end by 8 bases, with 15 bases between. CDR3 region: CASSAGRGWGYTF. The CDR3 nucleotides are TGTGCCAGCAGCGCCGGGAGGGGTTGGGGCTACACCTTC. Together with reference TRBV5-6 and TRBJ1-2, the CDR3 gives the full variable domain: DAGVTQSPTHLIKTRGQQVTLRCSPKSGHDTVSWYQQALGQGPQFIFQYYEEEERQRGNFPDRFSGHQFPNYSSELNVNALLLGDSALYLCASSAGRGWGYTFGSGTRLTVV.

V usage is TRBV2 and J usage is TRBJ2-1, with D possibly matching TRBD2 (7 bases). V was trimmed by 4 bases and J by 6 bases, leaving 22 bases between them. In germline, CDR1 is SNHLY, CDR2 FYNNEI. The CDR3 is 17 amino acids. The CDR3 DNA is TGTGCCAGCAGTGTAGGGGTTGGGGGGGGCGGTTCCAATGAGCAGTTCTTC. This codes for CASSVGVGGGGSNEQFF.

The chain carries TRBV7-8 and TRBJ1-3; weak D call: TRBD1 (5 bases). CDR1 and CDR2 from the germline V gene are SGHVS and FQNEAQ. The CDR3 sequence is 15 residues long. The germline V and J ends were trimmed by 5 bases and 3 bases, with 14 bases remaining between them. For the CDR3, the DNA is TGTGCCAGCAGCCCGGAGGGGCGAGGTGGAAACACCATATATTTT. Protein product: CASSPEGRGGNTIYF.

The chain carries TRBV5-8 and TRBJ1-2; 7 positions match TRBD1. CDR1 and CDR2 from the germline V gene are SGHTS and YDEGEE. The CDR3 sequence is 15 residues long. J gave up 1 base and V 0 bases, and 3 bases lay outside the gene matches. The CDR3 nucleotides read TGTGCCAGCAGCTTGGGAGGGGGCAATAACTATGGCTACACCTTC. It is translated as CASSLGGGNNYGYTF. The full variable domain, with the rest looked up from reference TRBV5-8 and TRBJ1-2, is EAGVTQSPTHLIKTRGQQATLRCSPISGHTSVYWYQQALGLGLQFLLWYDEGEERNRGNFPPRFSGRQFPNYSSELNVNALELEDSALYLCASSLGGGNNYGYTFGSGTRLTVV.

The chain links TRBV7-6 to TRBJ1-1; D is ambiguous. Germline lookup yields CDR1 SGHVS and CDR2 FNYEAQ. The germline V and J ends were trimmed by 5 bases and 5 bases, with 9 bases remaining between them. There are 12 residues in the CDR3. CDR3 bases: TGTGCCAGCAGCCCGGGAGAGACTGAAGCTTTCTTT. It codes for CASSPGETEAFF.